These T cell receptor beta chains were read from a single sample in a study of T cells after yellow fever vaccination. Each CDR3 protein is one row after TCRdb ran MiXCR on the 5' RACE reads. The sample has approximately 600,000 distinct CDR3 sequences; 10% to 15% are singletons. The sample in question was PBMCs, obtained on the day of the yellow fever booster vaccination. These receptor sequences come from a man aged 25 to 45 who received the YFV17D yellow fever vaccine. Each CDR3 is given without its conserved first and last residue. Fields, in order: clone size, V gene, CDR3 protein. Rows give clone size only sometimes, using once, few, many, or a class for an expanded clone.

clone size: NA; V gene: TRBV19; CDR3 protein: ASSGGQPSVRNEQF
clone size: NA; V gene: TRBV5-1; CDR3 protein: ASSLGDKGPSSYNEQF
clone size: few; V gene: TRBV7-9; CDR3 protein: ASSLRGRTEAF
clone size: NA; V gene: TRBV11-2; CDR3 protein: ASSAGTSGSFEQF
clone size: once; V gene: TRBV10-3; CDR3 protein: AISENLQGNTGELF
clone size: many; V gene: TRBV5-1; CDR3 protein: ASSLRNPEYEQY
clone size: few; V gene: TRBV7-2; CDR3 protein: ASSFARAGYYNEQF
clone size: NA; V gene: TRBV5-1; CDR3 protein: ASSTGVTYEQY
clone size: NA; V gene: TRBV28; CDR3 protein: ASSLRGGAKNIQY
clone size: NA; V gene: TRBV3-1; CDR3 protein: ASSHSETQY
clone size: NA; V gene: TRBV4-3; CDR3 protein: ASSQDGQVYGYT
clone size: NA; V gene: TRBV24-1; CDR3 protein: ATSDRRSNQPQH
clone size: NA; V gene: TRBV5-1; CDR3 protein: ASSLGQASSYEQY
clone size: NA; V gene: TRBV7-2; CDR3 protein: ASRVMENEQF
clone size: many; V gene: TRBV5-6; CDR3 protein: ASSQDRNYGYT
clone size: once; V gene: TRBV27; CDR3 protein: ASSLEAGNTQY
clone size: NA; V gene: TRBV10-3; CDR3 protein: AISRDSSNQPQH
clone size: NA; V gene: TRBV28; CDR3 protein: ASSHYRPPQH
clone size: few; V gene: TRBV11-2; CDR3 protein: ASSLGLTGAGSPLH
clone size: NA; V gene: TRBV7-2; CDR3 protein: ASSSRVSPGDTQY
clone size: few; V gene: TRBV20-1; CDR3 protein: SARSPGLAGGYNEQF
clone size: many; V gene: TRBV12-3/TRBV12-4; CDR3 protein: ASSSGLRTDTQY
clone size: NA; V gene: TRBV5-1; CDR3 protein: ASSFGQGAGNEQF
clone size: NA; V gene: TRBV10-3; CDR3 protein: AIRPGQGMVSEGYT
clone size: NA; V gene: TRBV5-1; CDR3 protein: ASSLNEGPYNEQF
clone size: few; V gene: TRBV7-2; CDR3 protein: ASGAEAGADTQY
clone size: NA; V gene: TRBV23-1; CDR3 protein: ASSQSKTGGADIQY
clone size: NA; V gene: TRBV7-2; CDR3 protein: ASSPTLLVIHFPEQF
clone size: NA; V gene: TRBV20-1; CDR3 protein: SAPQEAEAF
clone size: few; V gene: TRBV7-2; CDR3 protein: ASSWGVGTGGEETQY
clone size: NA; V gene: TRBV30; CDR3 protein: AWSFTTSGDIQY
clone size: NA; V gene: TRBV14; CDR3 protein: ASRDRGQDTQY
clone size: few; V gene: TRBV29-1; CDR3 protein: SVGGSQTGEQF
clone size: few; V gene: TRBV6-1; CDR3 protein: ASSPWTGANEQY
clone size: NA; V gene: TRBV20-1; CDR3 protein: SALAGGPDNEQF
clone size: NA; V gene: TRBV23-1; CDR3 protein: ASSPANTEAF
clone size: NA; V gene: TRBV10-2; CDR3 protein: ASSEGQPNSHYGYT
clone size: few; V gene: TRBV28; CDR3 protein: ASSPTPSGRKETQY
clone size: few; V gene: TRBV6-2/TRBV6-3; CDR3 protein: AGGRGDNQPQH
clone size: few; V gene: TRBV12-3/TRBV12-4; CDR3 protein: ASRTGTEGYT
clone size: few; V gene: TRBV4-2; CDR3 protein: ASSSHRGLSSGRTPETQY
clone size: NA; V gene: TRBV6-5; CDR3 protein: ASSYSITATDEQY
clone size: NA; V gene: TRBV7-2; CDR3 protein: ASSLAPGVFTDTQY
clone size: NA; V gene: TRBV20-1; CDR3 protein: SATPSRGLMSEQF
clone size: NA; V gene: TRBV7-9; CDR3 protein: ASSLAYRDRGINEQF